This TCR beta chain was retrieved from a study of breast tumors, draining lymph nodes, adjacent tissues. The study's findings and limits: That most tumor T cells come from lymph nodes remained unproven. Most tumor T cells seemingly derive from lymph node, then expand in tumor. Tumor and nontumor repertoires were significantly more similar in luminal-like than in basal-like breast cancer. Tumors had less TCR diversity than lymph nodes, more than nontumor tissue.

Breast cancer patients provided tissue from their axillary draining lymph nodes. TCRdb passed the multiplex PCR reads through MiXCR, listing each CDR3 protein once. The repertoire consists of over 250,000 distinct CDR3 sequences, with 30% occurring once and the leading ten covering about 1%. Concerning this clonotype: The antigen is unknown. The germline gene is not matched at one end of the junction; a read error may be the cause.

This TCR was sampled from a female donor with breast cancer. Some clones in this sample may be carry-over from other donors' samples. The source material was axillary lymph node tissue.

The CDR3 bases are TGTGCCAGCAGCTTAGAGGGGGGGGCTAGCGGGTATACACTGAATGAGCGGTTCTTC. This gives the protein CASSLEGGASGYTLNERFF. The chain is built from TRBV11-3 and TRBJ2-1; 8 bases agree with TRBD2. The CDR3 covers 19 residues. CDR1 and CDR2 from the germline V gene are SGHNT and YENEEA.